This TCR beta chain was found in a study of CD4+ T cells in melanoma. Notes on the study in general: In melanoma, neoantigen-specific CD4+ T cells reportedly differed in differentiation state. A reported correlation linked neoantigen-specific CD4+ T cells to CD8+, macrophage and B cell function.

The method was immunoSEQ multiplex PCR; TCRdb's version includes in-frame clones alone and lacks a portion of them. The top ten hold 4.5% to 5.5% of the sample, which has 15,000 to 20,000 clones, roughly 80% seen once. As regards this clone: Its specificity is not known.

The material sequenced was cells from a culture (not recorded whether cultured in vitro). The clonotype was recovered from a human donor with melanoma.

Written as DNA, the CDR3 is TGCGCCAGCAGCGCCGGCTTAGCGGGGGGGAATCAAGAGACCCAGTACTTC. It is translated as CASSAGLAGGNQETQYF. The chain joins TRBV5-1 to TRBJ2-5; 11 bases fit TRBD2. V lost 4 bases to trimming and J lost 2 bases; unmatched junction nucleotides: 10. CDR3 length: 17 amino acids. Germline loops: CDR1 SGHRS, CDR2 YFSETQ.